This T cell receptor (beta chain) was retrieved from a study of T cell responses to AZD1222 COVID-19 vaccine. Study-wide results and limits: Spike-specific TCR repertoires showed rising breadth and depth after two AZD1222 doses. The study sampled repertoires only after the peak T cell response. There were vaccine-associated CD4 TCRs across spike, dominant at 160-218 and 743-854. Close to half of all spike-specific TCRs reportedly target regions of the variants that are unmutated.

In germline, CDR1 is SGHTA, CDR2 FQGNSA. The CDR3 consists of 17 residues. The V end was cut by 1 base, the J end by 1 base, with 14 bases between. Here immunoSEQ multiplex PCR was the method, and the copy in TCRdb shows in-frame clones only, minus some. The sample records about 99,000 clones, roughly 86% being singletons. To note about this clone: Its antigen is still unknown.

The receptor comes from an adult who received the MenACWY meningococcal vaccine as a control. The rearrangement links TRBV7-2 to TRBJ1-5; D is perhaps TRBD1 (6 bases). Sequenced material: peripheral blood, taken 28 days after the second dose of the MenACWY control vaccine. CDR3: CASSLGGQGRSNQPQHF. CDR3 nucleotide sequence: TGTGCCAGCAGCTTAGGGGGGCAGGGGCGAAGCAATCAGCCCCAGCATTTT.